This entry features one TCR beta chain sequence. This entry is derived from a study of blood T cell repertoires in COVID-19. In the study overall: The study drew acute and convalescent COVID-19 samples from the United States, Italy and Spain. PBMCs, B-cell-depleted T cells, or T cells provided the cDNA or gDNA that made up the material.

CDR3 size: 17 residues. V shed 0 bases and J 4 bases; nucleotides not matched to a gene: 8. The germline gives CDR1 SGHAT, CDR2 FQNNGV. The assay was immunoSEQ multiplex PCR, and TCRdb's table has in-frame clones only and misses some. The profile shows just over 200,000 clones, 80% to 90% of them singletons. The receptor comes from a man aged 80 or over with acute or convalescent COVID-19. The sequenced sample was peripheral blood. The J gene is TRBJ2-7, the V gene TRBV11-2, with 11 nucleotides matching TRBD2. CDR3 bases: TGTGCCAGCAGCTTAGATCTGGGTAGCGGGAGGGCGTACGAGCAGTACTTC. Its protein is CASSLDLGSGRAYEQYF.